This T cell receptor (beta chain) appears in the sequencing data of a study of CD8+CD57+ T cells in acquired aplastic anemia. In this sample, this clonotype turned up a few times. Germline loops: CDR1 ENHRY, CDR2 SYGVKD. This CDR3 has 15 amino acids. V was clipped by 4 bases and J by 2 bases, with 12 bases between them. Flow cytometry had shown expanded CD8+CD57+ cells in the patients chosen for sequencing. Genomic DNA acted as the template from which TCR beta VDJ combination and CDR3 sequence profiling were carried out. One entry per CDR3 protein, called by TCRdb with MiXCR from the reads. The sample includes about 160,000 distinct CDR3 sequences, 70% to 75% seen only once; the top ten take around 45%.

The chain has TRBV10-3 and TRBJ2-1; D tentatively reads TRBD1 or TRBD2 (5 bases each). Material for sequencing was sorted CD4+, CD8+, or CD8+CD57+ T cells (not recorded which) from PBMCs. This receptor was obtained from a human donor with aplastic anemia. The DNA of the CDR3 is TGTGCCATCAGTGCCCGGGACGGAACCTACAATGAGCAGTTCTTC. Translation: CAISARDGTYNEQFF.